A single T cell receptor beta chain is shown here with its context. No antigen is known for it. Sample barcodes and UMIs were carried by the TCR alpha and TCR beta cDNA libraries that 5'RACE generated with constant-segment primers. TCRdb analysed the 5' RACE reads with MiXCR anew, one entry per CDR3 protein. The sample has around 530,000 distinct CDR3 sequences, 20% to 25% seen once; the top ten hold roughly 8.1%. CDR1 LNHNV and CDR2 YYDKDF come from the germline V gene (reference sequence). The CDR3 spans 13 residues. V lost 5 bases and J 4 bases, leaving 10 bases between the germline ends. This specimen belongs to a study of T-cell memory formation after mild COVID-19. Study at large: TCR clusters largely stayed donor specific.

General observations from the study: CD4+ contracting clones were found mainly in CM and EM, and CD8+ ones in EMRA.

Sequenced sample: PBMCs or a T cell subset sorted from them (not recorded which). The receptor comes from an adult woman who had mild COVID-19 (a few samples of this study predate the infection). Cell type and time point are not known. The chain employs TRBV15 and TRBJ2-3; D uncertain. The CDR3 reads CATSDRRPDTQYF. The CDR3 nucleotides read TGTGCCACCAGCGACCGCAGGCCAGATACGCAGTATTTT.